This T cell receptor (beta chain) originates from a study of Ad26.COV2.S vaccination and SARS-CoV-2 variants. Described treatment: approximately 18 received Ad26.COV2.S at low or high dose, single or two shots; several received placebo; per-sample allocation not given. At day 63 after the first vaccine or placebo injection, samples were drawn. V was cut by 1 base and J by 4 bases, with 17 bases left in between. The CDR3 totals 16 residues. Germline V gene lookup returns CDR1 LGHDT and CDR2 YNNKEL (reference sequence). Assay: immunoSEQ multiplex PCR; the TCRdb copy retains only in-frame clones and omits some. Here the sample spans around 400,000 clones, 80% to 90% being singletons.

The receptor was derived from a person aged 18-60 years who received the Ad26.COV2.S COVID-19 vaccine or a placebo. Source: peripheral blood, taken in a trial of Ad26.COV2.S vaccine versus placebo. The chain recombines TRBV3-1 (or the pseudogene TRBV3-2) with TRBJ2-7; D not resolved. The CDR3 sequence is CASSQVGLGPAYEQYF. DNA for the CDR3: TGTGCCAGCAGCCAAGTGGGTTTAGGGCCAGCATACGAGCAGTACTTC.